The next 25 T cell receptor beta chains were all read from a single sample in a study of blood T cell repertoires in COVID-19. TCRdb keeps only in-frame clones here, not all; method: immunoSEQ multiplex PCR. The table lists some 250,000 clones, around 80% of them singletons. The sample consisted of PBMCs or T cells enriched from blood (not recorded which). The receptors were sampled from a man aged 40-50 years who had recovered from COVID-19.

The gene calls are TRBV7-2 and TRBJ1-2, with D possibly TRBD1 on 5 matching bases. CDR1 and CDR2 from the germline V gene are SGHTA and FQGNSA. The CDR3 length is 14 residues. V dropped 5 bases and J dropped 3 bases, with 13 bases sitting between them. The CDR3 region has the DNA TGTGCCAGCAGCCCCGCCGGGACTTACTATGGCTACACCTTC. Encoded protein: CASSPAGTYYGYTF.

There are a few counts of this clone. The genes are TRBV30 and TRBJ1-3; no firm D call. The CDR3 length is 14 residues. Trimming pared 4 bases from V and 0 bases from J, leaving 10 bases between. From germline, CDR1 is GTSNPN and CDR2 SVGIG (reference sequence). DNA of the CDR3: TGTGCCTGGACCCAGATTTCCTCTGGAAACACCATATATTTT. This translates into CAWTQISSGNTIYF.

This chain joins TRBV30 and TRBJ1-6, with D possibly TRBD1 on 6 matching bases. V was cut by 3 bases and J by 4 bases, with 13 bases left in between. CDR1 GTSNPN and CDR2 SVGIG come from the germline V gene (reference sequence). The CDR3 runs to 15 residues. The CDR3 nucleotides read TGTGCCTGGAGGGTGATTGGACAGTATAATTCACCCCTCCACTTT. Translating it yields CAWRVIGQYNSPLHF.

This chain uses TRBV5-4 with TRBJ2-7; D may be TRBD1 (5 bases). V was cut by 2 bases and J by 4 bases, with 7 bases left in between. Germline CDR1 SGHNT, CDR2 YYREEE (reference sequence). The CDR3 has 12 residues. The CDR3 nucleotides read TGTGCCAGCAGCTTCTCAGGGTACGAGCAGTACTTC. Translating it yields CASSFSGYEQYF.

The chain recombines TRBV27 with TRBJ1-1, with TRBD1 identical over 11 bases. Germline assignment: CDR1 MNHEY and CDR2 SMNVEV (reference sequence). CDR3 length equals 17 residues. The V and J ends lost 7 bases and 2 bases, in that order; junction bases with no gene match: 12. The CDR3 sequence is CASTHLWDRGGNTEAFF. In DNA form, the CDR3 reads TGTGCCAGCACCCATCTCTGGGACAGGGGGGGCAACACTGAAGCTTTCTTT.

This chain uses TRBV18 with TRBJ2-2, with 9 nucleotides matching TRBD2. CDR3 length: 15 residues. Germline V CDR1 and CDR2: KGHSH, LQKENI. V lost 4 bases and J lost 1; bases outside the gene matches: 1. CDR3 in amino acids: CASSQLAGNTGELFF. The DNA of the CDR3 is TGTGCCAGCTCACAACTAGCGGGGAACACCGGGGAGCTGTTTTTT.

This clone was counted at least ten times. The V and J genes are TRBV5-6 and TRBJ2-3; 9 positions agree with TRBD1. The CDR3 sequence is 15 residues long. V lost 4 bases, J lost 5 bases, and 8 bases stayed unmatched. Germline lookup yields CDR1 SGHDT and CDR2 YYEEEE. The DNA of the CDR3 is TGTGCCAGCAGCGCCGGGACAGGGAACGGAGATACGCAGTATTTT. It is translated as CASSAGTGNGDTQYF.

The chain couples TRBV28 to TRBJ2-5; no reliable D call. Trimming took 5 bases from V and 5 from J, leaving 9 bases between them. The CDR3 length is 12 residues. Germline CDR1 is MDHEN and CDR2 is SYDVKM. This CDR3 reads CASSPSFETQYF. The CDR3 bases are TGTGCCAGCAGTCCTTCTTTCGAGACCCAGTACTTC.

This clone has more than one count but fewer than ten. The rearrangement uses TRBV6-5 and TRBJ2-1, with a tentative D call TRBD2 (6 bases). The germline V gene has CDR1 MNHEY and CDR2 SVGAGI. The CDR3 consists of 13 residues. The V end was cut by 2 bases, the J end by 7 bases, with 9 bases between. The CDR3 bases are TGTGCCAGCAGTTACCCAGGAGGGAATGAGCAGTTCTTC. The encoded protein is CASSYPGGNEQFF.

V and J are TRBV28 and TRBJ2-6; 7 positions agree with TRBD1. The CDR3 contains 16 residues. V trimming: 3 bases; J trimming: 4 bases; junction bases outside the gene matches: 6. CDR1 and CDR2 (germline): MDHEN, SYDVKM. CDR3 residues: CASSLETGYGANVLTF. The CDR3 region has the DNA TGTGCCAGCAGTTTGGAGACAGGGTACGGGGCCAACGTCCTGACTTTC.

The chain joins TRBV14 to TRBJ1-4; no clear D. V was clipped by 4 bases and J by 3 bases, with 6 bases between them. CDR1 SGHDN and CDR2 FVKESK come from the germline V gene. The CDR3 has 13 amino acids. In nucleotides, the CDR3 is TGTGCCAGCAGCCGGGCCCCTAATGAAAAACTGTTTTTT. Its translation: CASSRAPNEKLFF.

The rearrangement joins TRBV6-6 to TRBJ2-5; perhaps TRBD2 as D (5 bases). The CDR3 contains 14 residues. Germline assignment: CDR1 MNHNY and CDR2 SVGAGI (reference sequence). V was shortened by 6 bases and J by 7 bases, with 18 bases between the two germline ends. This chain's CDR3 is CASSSIQPAGTQYF. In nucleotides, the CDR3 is TGTGCCAGCAGCTCGATTCAACCGGCGGGGACCCAGTACTTC.

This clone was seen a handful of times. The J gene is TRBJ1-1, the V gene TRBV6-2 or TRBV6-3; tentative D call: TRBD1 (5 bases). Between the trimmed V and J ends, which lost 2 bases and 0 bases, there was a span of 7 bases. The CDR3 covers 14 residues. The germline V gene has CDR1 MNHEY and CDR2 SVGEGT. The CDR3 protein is CASSYGTVNTEAFF. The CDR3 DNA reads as TGTGCCAGCAGTTACGGGACTGTGAACACTGAAGCTTTCTTT.

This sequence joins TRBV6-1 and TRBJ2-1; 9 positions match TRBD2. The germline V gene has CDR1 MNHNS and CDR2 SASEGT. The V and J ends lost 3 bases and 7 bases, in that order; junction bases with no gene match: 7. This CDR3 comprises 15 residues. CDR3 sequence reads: CASSETSGIQNEQFF. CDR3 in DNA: TGTGCCAGCAGTGAGACTAGCGGAATACAGAATGAGCAGTTCTTC.

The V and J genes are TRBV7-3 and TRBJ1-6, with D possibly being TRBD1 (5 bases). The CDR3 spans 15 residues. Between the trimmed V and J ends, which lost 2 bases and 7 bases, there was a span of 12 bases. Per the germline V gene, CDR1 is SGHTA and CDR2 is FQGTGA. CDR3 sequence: CASSLLGGRNSPLHF. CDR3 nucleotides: TGTGCCAGCAGCTTACTGGGGGGACGGAATTCACCCCTCCACTTT. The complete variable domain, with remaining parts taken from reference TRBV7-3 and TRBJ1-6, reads GAGVSQTPSNKVTEKGKYVELRCDPISGHTALYWYRQSLGQGPEFLIYFQGTGAADDSGLPNDRFFAVRPEGSVSTLKIQRTERGDSAVYLCASSLLGGRNSPLHFGNGTRLTVT.

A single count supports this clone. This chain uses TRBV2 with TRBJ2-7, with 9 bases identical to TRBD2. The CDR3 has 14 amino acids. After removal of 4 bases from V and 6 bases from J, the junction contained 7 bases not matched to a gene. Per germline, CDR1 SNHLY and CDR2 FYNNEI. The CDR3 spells CASSGTSARGEQYF. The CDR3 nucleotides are TGTGCCAGCAGTGGGACTAGCGCCAGGGGCGAGCAGTACTTC.

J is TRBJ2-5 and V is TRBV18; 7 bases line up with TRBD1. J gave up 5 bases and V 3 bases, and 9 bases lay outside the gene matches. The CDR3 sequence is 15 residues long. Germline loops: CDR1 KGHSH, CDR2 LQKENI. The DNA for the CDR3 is TGTGCCAGCTCACCCCAACAGGGGTCATTGGAGACCCAGTACTTC. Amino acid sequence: CASSPQQGSLETQYF.

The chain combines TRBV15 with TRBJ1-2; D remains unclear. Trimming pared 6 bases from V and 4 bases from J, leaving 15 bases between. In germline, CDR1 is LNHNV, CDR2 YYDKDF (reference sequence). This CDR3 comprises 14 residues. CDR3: CATSLTTEGYGYTF. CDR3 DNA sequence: TGTGCCACCAGTTTAACGACGGAGGGCTATGGCTACACCTTC. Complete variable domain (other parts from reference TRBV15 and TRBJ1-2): DAMVIQNPRYQVTQFGKPVTLSCSQTLNHNVMYWYQQKSSQAPKLLFHYYDKDFNNEADTPDNFQSRRPNTSFCFLDIRSPGLGDTAMYLCATSLTTEGYGYTFGSGTRLTVV.

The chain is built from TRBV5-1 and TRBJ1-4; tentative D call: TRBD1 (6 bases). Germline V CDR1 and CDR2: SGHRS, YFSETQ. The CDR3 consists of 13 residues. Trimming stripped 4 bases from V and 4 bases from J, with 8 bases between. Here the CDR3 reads CASSGQRNEKLFF. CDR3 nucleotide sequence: TGCGCCAGCAGCGGACAGCGTAATGAAAAACTGTTTTTT.

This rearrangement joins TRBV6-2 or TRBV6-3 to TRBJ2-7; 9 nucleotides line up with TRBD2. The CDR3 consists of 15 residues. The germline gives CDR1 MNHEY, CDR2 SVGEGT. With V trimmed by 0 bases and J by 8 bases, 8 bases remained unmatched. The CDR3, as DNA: TGTGCCAGCAGTTACTCAGGTAGCGGGGGCTCTCAGCAGTACTTC. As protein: CASSYSGSGGSQQYF.

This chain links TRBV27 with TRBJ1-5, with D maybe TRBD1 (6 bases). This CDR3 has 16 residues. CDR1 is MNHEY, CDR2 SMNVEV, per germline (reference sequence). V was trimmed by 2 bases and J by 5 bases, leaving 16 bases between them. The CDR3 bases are TGTGCCAGCAGTTTAATAGGACAGTCGAGGGATCAGCCCCAGCATTTT. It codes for CASSLIGQSRDQPQHF.

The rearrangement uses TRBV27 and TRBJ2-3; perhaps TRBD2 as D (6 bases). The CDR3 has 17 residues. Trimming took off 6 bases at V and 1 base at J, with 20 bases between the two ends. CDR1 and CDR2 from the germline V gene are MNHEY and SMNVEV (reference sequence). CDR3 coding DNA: TGTGCCAGCAGCCACTTAGCCTCCACGGGGGGCACAGATACGCAGTATTTT. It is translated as CASSHLASTGGTDTQYF.

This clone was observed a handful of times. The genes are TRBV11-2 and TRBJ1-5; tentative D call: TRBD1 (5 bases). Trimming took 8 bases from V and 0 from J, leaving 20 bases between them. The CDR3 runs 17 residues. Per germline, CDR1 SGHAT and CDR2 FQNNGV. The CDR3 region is CASPGGEGPFSNQPQHF. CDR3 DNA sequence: TGTGCCAGCCCGGGGGGGGAGGGGCCGTTTAGCAATCAGCCCCAGCATTTT.

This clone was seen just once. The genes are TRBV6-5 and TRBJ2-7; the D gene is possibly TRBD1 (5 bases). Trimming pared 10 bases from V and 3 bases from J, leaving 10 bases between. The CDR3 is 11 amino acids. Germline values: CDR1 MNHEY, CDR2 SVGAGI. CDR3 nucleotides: TGTGCCACCACAGGTAACTACGAGCAGTACTTC. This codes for CATTGNYEQYF.

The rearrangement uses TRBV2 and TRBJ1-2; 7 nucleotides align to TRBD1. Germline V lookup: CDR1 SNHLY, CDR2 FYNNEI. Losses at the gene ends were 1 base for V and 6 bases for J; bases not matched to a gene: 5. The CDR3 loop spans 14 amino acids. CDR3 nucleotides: TGTGCCAGCAGTGAAGACAGGGGATTTGATGGCTACACCTTC. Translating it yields CASSEDRGFDGYTF.